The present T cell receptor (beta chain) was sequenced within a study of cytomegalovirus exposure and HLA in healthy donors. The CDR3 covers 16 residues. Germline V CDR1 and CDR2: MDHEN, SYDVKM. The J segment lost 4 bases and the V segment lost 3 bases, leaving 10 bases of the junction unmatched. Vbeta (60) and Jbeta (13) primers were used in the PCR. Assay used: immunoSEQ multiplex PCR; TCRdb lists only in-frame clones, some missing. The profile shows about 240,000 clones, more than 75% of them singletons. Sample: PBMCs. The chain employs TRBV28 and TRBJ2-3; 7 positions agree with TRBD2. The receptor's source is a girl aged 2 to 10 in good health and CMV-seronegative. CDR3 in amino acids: CASSFNGLAVSDTQYF. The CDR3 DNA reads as TGTGCCAGCAGTTTTAATGGGCTAGCGGTTTCAGATACGCAGTATTTT. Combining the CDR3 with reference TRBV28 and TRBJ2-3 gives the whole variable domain DVKVTQSSRYLVKRTGEKVFLECVQDMDHENMFWYRQDPGLGLRLIYFSYDVKMKEKGDIPEGYSVSREKKERFSLILESASTNQTSMYLCASSFNGLAVSDTQYFGPGTRLTVL.